The present TCR beta chain was sequenced within a study of regulatory T cells in long-lasting Graves disease. Regarding the study as a whole: Persistent disease was characterized by preferential usage of TRBV28, TRBJ1-2 and TRBJ2-5. Less diverse TCR repertoires were seen in persistent Graves' patients than in newly diagnosed ones.

The germline gives CDR1 SQVTM, CDR2 ANQGSEA. V was clipped by 2 bases and J by 5 bases; unmatched bases: 15. The CDR3 is 17 residues long. In its sample, this clonotype was seen a few times. Its antigen is unidentified. Library construction for TCR beta used iRepertoire HTBI primers and Arm-PCR of CDR3 regions. Methods used by the authors: Across samples, more than 55 TRBV and roughly 13 TRBJ segments were found. MiXCR, applied by TCRdb to the multiplex PCR reads, yields one record per CDR3 protein. TCRdb's processing, not the authors', yielded these V and J calls. This table has about 450,000 distinct CDR3 sequences, about 20% appearing once. Time point: persistent/refractory GD, antithyroid drugs over 5 years with positive TRAb. The TCR library used RNA extracted from PBMCs.

The chain uses TRBV29-1 and TRBJ2-7, with TRBD2 identical over 10 bases. The sample here was peripheral blood mononuclear cells (PBMCs), taken when the disease was refractory, from a patient treated with antithyroid drugs. This receptor was identified in a female donor with Graves disease. The CDR3 loop reads CSVELIAGGLGVNEQYF. Written as DNA, the CDR3 is TGCAGCGTTGAACTGATAGCGGGAGGCCTCGGCGTGAACGAGCAGTACTTC.